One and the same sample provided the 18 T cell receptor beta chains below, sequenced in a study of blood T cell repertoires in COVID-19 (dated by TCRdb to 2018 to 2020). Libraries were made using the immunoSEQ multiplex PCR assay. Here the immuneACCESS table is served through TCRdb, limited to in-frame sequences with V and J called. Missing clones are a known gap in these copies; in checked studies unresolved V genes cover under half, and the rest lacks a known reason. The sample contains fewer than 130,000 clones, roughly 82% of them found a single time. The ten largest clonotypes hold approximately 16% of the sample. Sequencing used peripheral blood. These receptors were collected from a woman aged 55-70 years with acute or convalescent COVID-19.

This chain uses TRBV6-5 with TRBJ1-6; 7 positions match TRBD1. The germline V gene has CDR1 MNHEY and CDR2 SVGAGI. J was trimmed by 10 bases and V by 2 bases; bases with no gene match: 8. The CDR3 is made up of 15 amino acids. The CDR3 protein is CASSYEGARYSPLHF. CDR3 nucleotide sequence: TGTGCCAGCAGTTACGAGGGGGCGAGATACTCACCCCTCCACTTT.

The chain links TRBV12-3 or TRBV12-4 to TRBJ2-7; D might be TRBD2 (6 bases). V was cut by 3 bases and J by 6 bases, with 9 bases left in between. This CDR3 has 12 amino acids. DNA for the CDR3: TGTGCCAGCAGTTTCGGGGGAGGCGAGCAGTACTTC. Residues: CASSFGGGEQYF.

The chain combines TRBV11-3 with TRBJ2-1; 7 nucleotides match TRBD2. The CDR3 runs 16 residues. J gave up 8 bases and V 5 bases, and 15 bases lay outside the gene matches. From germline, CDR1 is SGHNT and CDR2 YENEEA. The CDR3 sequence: CASSPGLKRGLDEQFF. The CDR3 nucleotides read TGTGCCAGCAGCCCCGGCCTTAAGCGGGGTCTCGATGAGCAGTTCTTC.

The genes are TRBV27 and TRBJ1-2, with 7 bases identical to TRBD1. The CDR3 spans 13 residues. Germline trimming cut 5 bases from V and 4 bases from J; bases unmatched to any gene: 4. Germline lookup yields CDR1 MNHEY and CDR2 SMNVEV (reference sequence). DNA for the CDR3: TGTGCCAGCAGTCCCTCAGGGGGCTATGGCTACACCTTC. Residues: CASSPSGGYGYTF.

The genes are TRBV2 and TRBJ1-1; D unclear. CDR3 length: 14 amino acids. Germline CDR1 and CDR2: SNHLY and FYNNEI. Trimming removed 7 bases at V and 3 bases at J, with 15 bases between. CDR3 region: CASTDASRDTEAFF. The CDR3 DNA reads TGTGCCAGCACCGACGCGTCCCGGGACACTGAAGCTTTCTTT.

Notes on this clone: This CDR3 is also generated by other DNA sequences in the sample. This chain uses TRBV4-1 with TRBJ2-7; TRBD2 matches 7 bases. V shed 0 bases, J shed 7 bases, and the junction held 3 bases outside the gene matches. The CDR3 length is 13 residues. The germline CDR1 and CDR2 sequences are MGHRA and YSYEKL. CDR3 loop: CASSQDRGLEQYF. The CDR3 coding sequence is TGCGCCAGCAGCCAAGATAGGGGACTAGAGCAGTACTTC.

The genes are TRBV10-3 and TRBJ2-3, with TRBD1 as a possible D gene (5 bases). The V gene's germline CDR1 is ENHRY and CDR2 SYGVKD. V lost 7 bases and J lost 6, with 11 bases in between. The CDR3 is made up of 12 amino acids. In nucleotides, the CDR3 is TGTGCCATCATGGCAGGGAAGGATACGCAGTATTTT. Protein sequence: CAIMAGKDTQYF.

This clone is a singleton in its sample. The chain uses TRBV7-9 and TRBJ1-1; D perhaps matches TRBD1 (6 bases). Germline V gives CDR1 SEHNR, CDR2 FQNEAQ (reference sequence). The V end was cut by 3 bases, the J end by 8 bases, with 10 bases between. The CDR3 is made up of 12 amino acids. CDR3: CASSLGGLEAFF. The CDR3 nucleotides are TGTGCCAGCAGCTTGGGGGGGCTGGAAGCTTTCTTT.

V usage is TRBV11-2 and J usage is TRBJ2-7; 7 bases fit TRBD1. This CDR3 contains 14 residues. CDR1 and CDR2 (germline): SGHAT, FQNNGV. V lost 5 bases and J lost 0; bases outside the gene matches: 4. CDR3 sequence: CASSQTGASYEQYF. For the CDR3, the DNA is TGTGCCAGCAGCCAAACAGGGGCCTCCTACGAGCAGTACTTC.

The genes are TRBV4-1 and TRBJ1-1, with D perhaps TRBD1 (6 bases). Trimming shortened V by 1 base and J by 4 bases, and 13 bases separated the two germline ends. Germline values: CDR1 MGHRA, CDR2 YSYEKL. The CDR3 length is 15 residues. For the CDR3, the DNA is TGCGCCAGCAGCCAAGGGGACACCCTGGGCACTGAAGCTTTCTTT. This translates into CASSQGDTLGTEAFF.

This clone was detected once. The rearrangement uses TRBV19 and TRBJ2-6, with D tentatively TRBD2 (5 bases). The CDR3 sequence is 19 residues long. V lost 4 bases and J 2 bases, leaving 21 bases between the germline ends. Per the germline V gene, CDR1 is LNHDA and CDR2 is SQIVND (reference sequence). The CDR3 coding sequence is TGTGCCAGTAGTACCGTCGAGCGAGGGCAGTCAGCTGGGGCCAACGTCCTGACTTTC. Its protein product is CASSTVERGQSAGANVLTF.

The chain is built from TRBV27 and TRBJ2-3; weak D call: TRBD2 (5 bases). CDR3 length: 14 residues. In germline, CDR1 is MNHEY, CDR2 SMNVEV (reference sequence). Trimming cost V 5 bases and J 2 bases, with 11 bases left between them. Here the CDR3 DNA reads TGTGCCAGCAGTATTGACTATTACACAGATACGCAGTATTTT. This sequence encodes CASSIDYYTDTQYF.

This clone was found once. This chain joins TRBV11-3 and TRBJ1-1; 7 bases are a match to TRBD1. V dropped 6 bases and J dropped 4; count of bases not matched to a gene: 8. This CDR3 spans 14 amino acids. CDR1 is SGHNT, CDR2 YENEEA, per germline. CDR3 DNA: TGTGCCAGCAGTCCTACAGGGGCGGGCACTGAAGCTTTCTTT. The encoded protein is CASSPTGAGTEAFF. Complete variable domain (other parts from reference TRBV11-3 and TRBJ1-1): EAGVVQSPRYKIIEKKQPVAFWCNPISGHNTLYWYLQNLGQGPELLIRYENEEAVDDSQLPKDRFSAERLKGVDSTLKIQPAELGDSAVYLCASSPTGAGTEAFFGQGTRLTVV.

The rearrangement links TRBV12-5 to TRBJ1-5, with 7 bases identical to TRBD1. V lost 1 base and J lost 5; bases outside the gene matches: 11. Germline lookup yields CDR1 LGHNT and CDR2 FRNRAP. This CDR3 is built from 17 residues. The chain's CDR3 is CASGLAATGRHDQPQHF. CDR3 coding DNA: TGTGCTAGTGGTTTGGCCGCGACAGGGAGGCACGATCAGCCCCAGCATTTT.

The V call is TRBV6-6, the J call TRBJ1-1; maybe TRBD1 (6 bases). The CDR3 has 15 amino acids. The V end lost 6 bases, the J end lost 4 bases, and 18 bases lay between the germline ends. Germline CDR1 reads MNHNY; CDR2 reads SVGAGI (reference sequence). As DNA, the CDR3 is TGTGCCAGCAGATCCGACCAGGGGAGATTCACTGAAGCTTTCTTT. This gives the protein CASRSDQGRFTEAFF.

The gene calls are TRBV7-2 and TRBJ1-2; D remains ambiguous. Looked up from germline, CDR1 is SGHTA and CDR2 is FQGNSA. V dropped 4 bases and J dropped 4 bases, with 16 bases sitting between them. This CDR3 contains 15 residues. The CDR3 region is CASSYSADSGYGYTF. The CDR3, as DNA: TGTGCCAGCAGCTACTCGGCTGATTCGGGCTATGGCTACACCTTC.

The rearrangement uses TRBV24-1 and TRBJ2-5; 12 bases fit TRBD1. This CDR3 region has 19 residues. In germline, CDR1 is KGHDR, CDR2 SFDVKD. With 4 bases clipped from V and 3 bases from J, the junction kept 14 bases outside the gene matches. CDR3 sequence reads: CATSEINPSGTGGKETQYF. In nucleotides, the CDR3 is TGTGCCACCAGTGAAATCAACCCATCCGGGACAGGGGGCAAAGAGACCCAGTACTTC.

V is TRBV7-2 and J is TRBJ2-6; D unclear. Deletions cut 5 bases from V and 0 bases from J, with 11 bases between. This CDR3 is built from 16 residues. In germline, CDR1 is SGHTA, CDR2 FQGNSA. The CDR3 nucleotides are TGTGCCAGCAGCCCCCGTGTTAGCTCTGGGGCCAACGTCCTGACTTTC. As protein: CASSPRVSSGANVLTF.